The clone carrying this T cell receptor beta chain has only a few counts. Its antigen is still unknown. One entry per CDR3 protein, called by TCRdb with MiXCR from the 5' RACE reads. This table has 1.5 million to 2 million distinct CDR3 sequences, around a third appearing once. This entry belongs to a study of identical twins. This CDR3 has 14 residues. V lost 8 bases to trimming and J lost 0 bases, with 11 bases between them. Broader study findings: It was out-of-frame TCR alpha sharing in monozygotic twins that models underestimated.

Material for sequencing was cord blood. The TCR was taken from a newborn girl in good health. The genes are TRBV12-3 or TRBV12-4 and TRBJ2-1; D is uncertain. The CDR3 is CASGRSSSYNEQFF. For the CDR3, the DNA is TGTGCCAGCGGAAGGTCGAGCTCCTACAATGAGCAGTTCTTC.